One sample yielded the 13 T cell receptor beta chains listed below, sequenced in a study of blood T cell repertoires in COVID-19. TCRdb's table, derived via immunoSEQ multiplex PCR, lists solely in-frame clones and lacks some. The profile covers roughly 260,000 clones, with about 88% appearing a single time and roughly 2% taken by the ten largest. The sequencing input was peripheral blood. All receptors derive from a woman aged 40 to 55 who had recovered from COVID-19.

This rearrangement joins TRBV3-1 (or the pseudogene TRBV3-2) to TRBJ2-5; D is ambiguous. Germline lookup yields CDR1 LGHDT and CDR2 YNNKEL (reference sequence). This CDR3 has 12 residues. V was clipped by 1 base and J by 3 bases, with 3 bases between them. The CDR3 loop is CASSQAKETQYF. CDR3 nucleotides: TGTGCCAGCAGCCAAGCCAAAGAGACCCAGTACTTC.

V gene TRBV9 combines with J gene TRBJ1-2; the match to TRBD1 covers 7 bases. The V segment lost 0 bases and the J segment 4 bases; nucleotides outside the gene matches: 3. CDR1 is SGDLS, CDR2 YYNGEE, per germline. CDR3 length: 14 amino acids. CDR3 DNA: TGTGCCAGCAGCGTAGGGGACAGCTCCTATGGCTACACCTTC. This translates into CASSVGDSSYGYTF.

The rearrangement uses TRBV10-3 and TRBJ2-2; D gene uncertain. V dropped 0 bases and J dropped 6 bases, with 8 bases sitting between them. The CDR3 is 14 amino acids. The germline CDR1 and CDR2 sequences are ENHRY and SYGVKD. The DNA of the CDR3 is TGTGCCATCAGTGAGTCGTACGGGTCCGGGGAGCTGTTTTTT. Its protein is CAISESYGSGELFF.

This clone is a singleton in its sample. The chain uses TRBV19 and TRBJ2-6; possible D gene TRBD2, 6 bases. Germline V lookup: CDR1 LNHDA, CDR2 SQIVND (reference sequence). Trimming took 2 bases from V and 1 from J, leaving 15 bases between them. There are 18 residues in the CDR3. DNA of the CDR3: TGTGCCAGTAGTATATTTGGGGGGACCGCGTCTGGGGCCAACGTCCTGACTTTC. This codes for CASSIFGGTASGANVLTF.

This chain uses TRBV12-3 or TRBV12-4 with TRBJ1-1, with TRBD1 as a possible D gene (5 bases). The CDR3 loop spans 13 amino acids. The V end lost 1 base, the J end lost 5 bases, and 8 bases lay between the germline ends. The CDR3 loop reads CASSLGPGTEAFF. In DNA, the CDR3 is TGTGCCAGCAGTTTAGGCCCAGGGACTGAAGCTTTCTTT.

The rearrangement uses TRBV6-2 or TRBV6-3 and TRBJ1-2; 7 bases fit TRBD1. The CDR3 consists of 14 residues. CDR1 is MNHEY, CDR2 SVGEGT, per germline. V shed 2 bases, J shed 7 bases, and the junction held 7 bases outside the gene matches. The CDR3 nucleotides are TGTGCCAGCAGTTACCGAGGACAGGCGGGTGGCTACACCTTC. Translating it yields CASSYRGQAGGYTF.

This chain connects TRBV7-2 to TRBJ2-7, with 10 bases fitting TRBD2. The ends lost 5 bases at V and 2 bases at J; junction bases unmatched: 12. The CDR3 spans 17 residues. Germline V gives CDR1 SGHTA, CDR2 FQGNSA. CDR3 protein: CASSLPPRTSGAYEQYF. The CDR3 DNA reads as TGTGCCAGCAGCCTCCCCCCTCGGACTAGCGGCGCCTACGAGCAGTACTTC.

This clone was observed a single time. The V call is TRBV10-3, the J call TRBJ2-1, with D maybe TRBD2 (5 bases). The CDR3 totals 16 residues. CDR1 is ENHRY and CDR2 is SYGVKD in the germline V gene. Trimming took off 6 bases at V and 0 bases at J, with 15 bases between the two ends. CDR3 sequence: CAIRGSAMSSYNEQFF. The CDR3 region has the DNA TGTGCCATCAGGGGTAGCGCTATGAGCTCCTACAATGAGCAGTTCTTC.

As concerns this clone: A junction boundary mismatches the germline segment, possibly from a read error. The chain employs TRBV7-2 and TRBJ2-3, with 8 bases aligning to TRBD2. The germline V gene has CDR1 SGHTA and CDR2 FQGNSA. The CDR3 is 14 residues long. CDR3 nucleotide sequence: TGTGCCAGCAGCCCAAGCGGGAGCAGAGATACGCAGTATTTT. This translates into CASSPSGSRDTQYF.

The chain couples TRBV5-8 to TRBJ1-5; D unclear. The ends were cut back, 0 bases at V and 4 bases at J, with 8 bases in the middle. The germline CDR1 and CDR2 sequences are SGHTS and YDEGEE. The CDR3 is 14 amino acids. This CDR3 reads CASSLAGRNQPQHF. CDR3 in DNA: TGTGCCAGCAGCTTGGCAGGAAGGAATCAGCCCCAGCATTTT.

The chain combines TRBV7-3 with TRBJ1-2; tentatively, D is TRBD1 (6 bases). The V end lost 8 bases, the J end lost 4 bases, and 11 bases lay between the germline ends. This CDR3 spans 12 amino acids. Germline CDR1 SGHTA, CDR2 FQGTGA. CDR3 protein: CASGDRFYGYTF. The CDR3 DNA sequence: TGTGCCAGCGGCGACAGGTTCTATGGCTACACCTTC.

This clone was picked up one time. The rearrangement joins TRBV28 to TRBJ2-7, with unresolved D. The CDR3 has 13 amino acids. V shed 5 bases and J shed 4 bases, with 12 bases lying between them. Germline assignment: CDR1 MDHEN and CDR2 SYDVKM. CDR3 nucleotide sequence: TGTGCCAGCAGTCCCCCCGGGTTTTACGAGCAGTACTTC. Translated: CASSPPGFYEQYF.

The V gene is TRBV3-1 (or the pseudogene TRBV3-2), the J gene TRBJ1-2; D not resolved. The CDR3 contains 15 residues. Per germline, CDR1 LGHDT and CDR2 YNNKEL (reference sequence). Trimming left V 4 bases short and J 5 bases short, with 17 bases between. The CDR3 protein is CASSPGDGVRYGYTF. The CDR3 DNA is TGTGCCAGCAGCCCCGGGGATGGGGTAAGATATGGCTACACCTTC.